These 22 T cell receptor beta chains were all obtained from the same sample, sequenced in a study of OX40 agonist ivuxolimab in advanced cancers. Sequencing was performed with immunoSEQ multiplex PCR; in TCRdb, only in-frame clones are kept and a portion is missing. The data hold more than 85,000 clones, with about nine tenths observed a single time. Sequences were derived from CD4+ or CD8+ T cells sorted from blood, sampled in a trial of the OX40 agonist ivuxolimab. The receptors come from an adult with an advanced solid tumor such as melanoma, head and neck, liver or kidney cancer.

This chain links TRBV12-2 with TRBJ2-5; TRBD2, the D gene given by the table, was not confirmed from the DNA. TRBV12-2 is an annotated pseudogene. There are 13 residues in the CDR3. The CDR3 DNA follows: TGTGCAAGTCGCTTAGTAGTAGCTGAGACCCAGTACTTC. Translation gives CASRLVVAETQYF.

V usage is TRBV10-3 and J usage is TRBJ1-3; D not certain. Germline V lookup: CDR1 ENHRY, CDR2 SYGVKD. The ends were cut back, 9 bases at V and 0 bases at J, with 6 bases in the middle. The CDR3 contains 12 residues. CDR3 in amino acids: CAMSSSGNTIYF. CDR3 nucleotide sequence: TGTGCCATGAGTAGCTCTGGAAACACCATATATTTT.

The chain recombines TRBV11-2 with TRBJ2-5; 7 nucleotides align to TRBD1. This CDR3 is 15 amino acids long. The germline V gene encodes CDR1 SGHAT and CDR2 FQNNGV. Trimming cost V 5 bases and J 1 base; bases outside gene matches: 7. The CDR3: CASSPGTAIQETQYF. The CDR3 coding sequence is TGTGCCAGCAGCCCCGGGACAGCTATCCAAGAGACCCAGTACTTC. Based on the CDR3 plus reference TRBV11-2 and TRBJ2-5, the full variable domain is EAGVAQSPRYKIIEKRQSVAFWCNPISGHATLYWYQQILGQGPKLLIQFQNNGVVDDSQLPKDRFSAERLKGVDSTLKIQPAKLEDSAVYLCASSPGTAIQETQYFGPGTRLLVL.

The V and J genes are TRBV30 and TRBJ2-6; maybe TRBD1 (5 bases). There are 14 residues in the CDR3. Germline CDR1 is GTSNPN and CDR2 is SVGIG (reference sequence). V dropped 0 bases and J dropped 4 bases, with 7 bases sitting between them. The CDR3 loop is CAWSVGPGANVLTF. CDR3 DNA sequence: TGTGCCTGGAGTGTGGGGCCCGGGGCCAACGTCCTGACTTTC.

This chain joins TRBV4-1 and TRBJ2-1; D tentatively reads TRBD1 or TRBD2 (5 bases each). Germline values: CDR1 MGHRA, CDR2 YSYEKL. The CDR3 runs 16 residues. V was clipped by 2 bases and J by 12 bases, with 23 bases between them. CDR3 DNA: TGCGCCAGCAGCCAACCAACCGGGACCCCGGCCGATGGGCAGTTCTTC. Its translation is CASSQPTGTPADGQFF.

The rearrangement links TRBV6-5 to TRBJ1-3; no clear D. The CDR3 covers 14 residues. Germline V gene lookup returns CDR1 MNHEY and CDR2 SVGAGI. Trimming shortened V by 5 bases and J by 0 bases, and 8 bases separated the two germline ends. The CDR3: CASSQTLSGNTIYF. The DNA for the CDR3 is TGTGCCAGCAGTCAGACTCTCTCTGGAAACACCATATATTTT.

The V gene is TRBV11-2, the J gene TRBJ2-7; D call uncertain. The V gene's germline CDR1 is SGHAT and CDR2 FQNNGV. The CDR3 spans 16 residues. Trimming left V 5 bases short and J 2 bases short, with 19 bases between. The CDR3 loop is CASSLTQARTTYEQYF. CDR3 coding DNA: TGTGCCAGCAGCCTGACCCAAGCGCGGACCACCTACGAGCAGTACTTC.

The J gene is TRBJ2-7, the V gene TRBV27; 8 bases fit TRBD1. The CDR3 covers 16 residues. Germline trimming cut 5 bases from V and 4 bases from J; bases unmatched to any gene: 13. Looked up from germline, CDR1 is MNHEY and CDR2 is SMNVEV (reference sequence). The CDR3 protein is CASSEDRVPRPYEQYF. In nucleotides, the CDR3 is TGTGCCAGCAGTGAGGACAGGGTCCCTCGGCCTTACGAGCAGTACTTC.

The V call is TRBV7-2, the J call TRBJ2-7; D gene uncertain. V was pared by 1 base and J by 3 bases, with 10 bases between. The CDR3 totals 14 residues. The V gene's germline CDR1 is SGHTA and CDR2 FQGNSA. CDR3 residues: CASSLVQVYYEQYF. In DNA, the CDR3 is TGTGCCAGCAGCTTAGTGCAGGTTTACTACGAGCAGTACTTC.

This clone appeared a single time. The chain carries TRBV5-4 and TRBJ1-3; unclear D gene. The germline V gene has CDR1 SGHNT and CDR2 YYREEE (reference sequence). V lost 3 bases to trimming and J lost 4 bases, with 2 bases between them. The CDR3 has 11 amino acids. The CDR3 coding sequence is TGTGCCAGCAGCTCAGGAAACACCATATATTTT. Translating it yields CASSSGNTIYF. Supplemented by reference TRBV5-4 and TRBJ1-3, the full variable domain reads ETGVTQSPTHLIKTRGQQVTLRCSSQSGHNTVSWYQQALGQGPQFIFQYYREEENGRGNFPPRFSGLQFPNYSSELNVNALELDDSALYLCASSSGNTIYFGEGSWLTVV.

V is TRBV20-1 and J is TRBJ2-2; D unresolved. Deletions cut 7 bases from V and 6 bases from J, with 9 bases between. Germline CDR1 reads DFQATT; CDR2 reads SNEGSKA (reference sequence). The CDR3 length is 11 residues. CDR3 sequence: CSVESSGELFF. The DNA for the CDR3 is TGCAGTGTCGAGTCGTCCGGGGAGCTGTTTTTT.

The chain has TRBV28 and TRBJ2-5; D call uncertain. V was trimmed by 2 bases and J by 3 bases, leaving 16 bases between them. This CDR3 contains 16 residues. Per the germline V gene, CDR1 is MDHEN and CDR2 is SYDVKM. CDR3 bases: TGTGCCAGCAGTTTAGCAGGCCTCAACGTTAAAGAGACCCAGTACTTC. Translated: CASSLAGLNVKETQYF.

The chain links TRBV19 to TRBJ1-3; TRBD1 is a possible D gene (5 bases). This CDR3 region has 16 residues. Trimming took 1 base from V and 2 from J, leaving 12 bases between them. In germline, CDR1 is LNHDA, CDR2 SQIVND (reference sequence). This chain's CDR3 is CASSIVDSYAGNTIYF. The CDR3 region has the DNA TGTGCCAGTAGTATAGTAGACAGCTACGCTGGAAACACCATATATTTT.

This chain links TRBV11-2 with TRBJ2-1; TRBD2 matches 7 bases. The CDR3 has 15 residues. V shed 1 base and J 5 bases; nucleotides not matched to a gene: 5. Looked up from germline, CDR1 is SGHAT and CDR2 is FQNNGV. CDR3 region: CASSLGLAVDNEQFF. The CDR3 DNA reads TGTGCCAGCAGCTTAGGCCTAGCGGTCGACAATGAGCAGTTCTTC.

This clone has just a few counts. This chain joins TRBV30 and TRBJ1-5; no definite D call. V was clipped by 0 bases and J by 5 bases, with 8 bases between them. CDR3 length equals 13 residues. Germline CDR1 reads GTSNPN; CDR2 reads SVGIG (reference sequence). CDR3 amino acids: CAWSVGQDQPQHF. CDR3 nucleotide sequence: TGTGCCTGGAGTGTAGGGCAGGATCAGCCCCAGCATTTT. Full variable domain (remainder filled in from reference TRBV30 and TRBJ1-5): SQTIHQWPATLVQPVGSPLSLECTVEGTSNPNLYWYRQAAGRGLQLLFYSVGIGQISSEVPQNLSASRPQDRQFILSSKKLLLSDSGFYLCAWSVGQDQPQHFGDGTRLSIL.

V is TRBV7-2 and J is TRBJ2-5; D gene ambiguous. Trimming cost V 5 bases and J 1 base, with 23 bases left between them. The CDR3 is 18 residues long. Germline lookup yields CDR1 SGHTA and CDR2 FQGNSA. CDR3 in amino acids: CASSNRARSIPTQETQYF. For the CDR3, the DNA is TGTGCCAGCAGCAACCGGGCCAGAAGTATTCCCACCCAAGAGACCCAGTACTTC.

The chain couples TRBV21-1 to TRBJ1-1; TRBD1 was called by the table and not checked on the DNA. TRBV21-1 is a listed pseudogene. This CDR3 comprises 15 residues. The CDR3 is CASSKIQGFNTEAFF. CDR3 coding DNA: TGTGCCAGCAGCAAAATTCAGGGGTTTAACACTGAAGCTTTCTTT.

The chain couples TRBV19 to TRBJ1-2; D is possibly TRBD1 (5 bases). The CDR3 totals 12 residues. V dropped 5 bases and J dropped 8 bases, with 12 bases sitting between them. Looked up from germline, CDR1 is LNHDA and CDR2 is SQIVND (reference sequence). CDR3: CASSQKTVGYTF. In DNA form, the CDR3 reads TGTGCCAGTAGTCAAAAGACAGTCGGCTACACCTTC.

The CDR3 coding sequence is TGTGCCAGTAGCCCGACTAGCCGCAATGAGCAGTTCTTC. Its translation: CASSPTSRNEQFF. V is TRBV19 and J is TRBJ2-1, with 7 bases fitting TRBD2. CDR1 and CDR2 from the germline V gene are LNHDA and SQIVND (reference sequence). The CDR3 loop spans 13 amino acids. Trimming took 6 bases from V and 6 from J; bases not matched to a gene: 5.

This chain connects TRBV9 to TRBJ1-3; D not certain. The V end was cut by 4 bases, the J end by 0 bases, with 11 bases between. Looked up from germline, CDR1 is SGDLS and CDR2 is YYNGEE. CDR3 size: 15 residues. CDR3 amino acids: CASSPRLGSGNTIYF. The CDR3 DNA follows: TGTGCCAGCAGCCCTCGCCTGGGCTCTGGAAACACCATATATTTT.

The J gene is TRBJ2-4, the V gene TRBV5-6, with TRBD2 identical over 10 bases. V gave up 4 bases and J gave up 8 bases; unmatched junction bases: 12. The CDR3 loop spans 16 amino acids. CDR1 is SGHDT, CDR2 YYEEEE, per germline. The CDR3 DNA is TGTGCCAGCAGCCGACTGACTAGCGGGTTTCGTGACATTCAGTACTTC. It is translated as CASSRLTSGFRDIQYF.

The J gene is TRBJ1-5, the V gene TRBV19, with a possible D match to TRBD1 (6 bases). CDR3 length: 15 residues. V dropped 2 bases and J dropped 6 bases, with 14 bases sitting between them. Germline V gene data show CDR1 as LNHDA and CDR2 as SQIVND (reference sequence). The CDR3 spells CASSITGGEGQPQHF. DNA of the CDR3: TGTGCCAGTAGTATAACGGGGGGCGAGGGTCAGCCCCAGCATTTT.